This TCR beta chain comes out of a study of shared clonotypes between healthy human individuals. Study information: A few men and a couple of women, aged 18 to 49, were donors. Whole-study findings and limits: An anticipated effect of sequencing depth on clonotype sharing among donors was recognized.

A note on this clone: Antigen: not known.

For every subset, genomic DNA was evenly distributed across several immunoSEQ plates. TCRdb's table, derived via immunoSEQ multiplex PCR, lists solely in-frame clones and lacks some. The data contain around 940,000 clones, 76% of them singletons. Germline CDR1 is SGHVS and CDR2 is FNYEAQ. Trimming shortened V by 1 base and J by 5 bases, and 11 bases separated the two germline ends. This CDR3 region has 14 residues. The rearrangement uses TRBV7-6 and TRBJ2-5; perhaps TRBD2 as D (6 bases). Sequencing was done on a sample of memory CD4+ T cells sorted from blood. Subset noted: CD45RA-negative fraction. The receptor was derived from a man aged 18 to 30 in good health. CDR3 in amino acids: CASSLGAGVETQYF. For the CDR3, the DNA is TGTGCCAGCAGCTTAGGAGCGGGCGTGGAGACCCAGTACTTC.